The clone carrying this T cell receptor (beta chain) was recorded many times. Noted time point: newly diagnosed GD, antithyroid drugs for less than 3 months. RNA extracted from PBMCs served as the sequencing template. The patient group derived from an endocrinology department in Xi'an, China. Construction of the TCR beta libraries employed iRepertoire HTBI primers in conjunction with Arm-PCR of CDR3 regions. TCRdb reprocessed the multiplex PCR reads with MiXCR, giving one entry per CDR3 protein. The sample consists of under 300,000 distinct CDR3 sequences, 15% to 20% of them appearing once. With V trimmed by 7 bases and J by 2 bases, 17 bases remained unmatched. This CDR3 region has 18 residues. This sample was included in a study of regulatory T cells in long-lasting Graves disease. These data are also associated with another study on T cells in Graves' hyperthyroidism and ophthalmopathy.

The gene calls are TRBV12-3 or TRBV12-4 and TRBJ2-3; TRBD2 agrees at 8 bases. This clonotype originated in a woman in her 30s with Graves disease. Specimen: peripheral blood mononuclear cells (PBMCs), collected at new diagnosis, from a patient treated with antithyroid drugs. The CDR3 here is CASTRPEGRGAITDTQYF. In DNA, the CDR3 is TGTGCCAGCACGCGCCCCGAGGGGCGGGGGGCAATCACAGATACGCAGTATTTT.